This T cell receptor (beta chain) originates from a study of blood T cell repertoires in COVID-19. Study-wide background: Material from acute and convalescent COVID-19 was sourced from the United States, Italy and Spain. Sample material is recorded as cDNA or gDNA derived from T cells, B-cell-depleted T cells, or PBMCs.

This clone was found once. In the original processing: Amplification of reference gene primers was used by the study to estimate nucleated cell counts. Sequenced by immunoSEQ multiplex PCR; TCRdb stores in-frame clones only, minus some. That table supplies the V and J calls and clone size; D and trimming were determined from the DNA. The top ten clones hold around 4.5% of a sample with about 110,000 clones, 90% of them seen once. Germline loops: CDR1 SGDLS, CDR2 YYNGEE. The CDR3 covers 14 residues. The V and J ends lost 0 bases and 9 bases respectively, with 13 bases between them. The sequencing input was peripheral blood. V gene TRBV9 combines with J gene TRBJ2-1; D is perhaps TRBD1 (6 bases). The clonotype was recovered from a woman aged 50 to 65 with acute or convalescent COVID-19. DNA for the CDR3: TGTGCCAGCAGCGTAGTAGGGGGAGCGGTTGAGCAGTTCTTC. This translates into CASSVVGGAVEQFF. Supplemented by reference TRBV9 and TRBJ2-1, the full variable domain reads DSGVTQTPKHLITATGQRVTLRCSPRSGDLSVYWYQQSLDQGLQFLIQYYNGEERAKGNILERFSAQQFPDLHSELNLSSLELGDSALYFCASSVVGGAVEQFFGPGTRLTVL.